This TCR beta chain was recorded in a study of T cell repertoires in cytomegalovirus infection. Study-wide results and caveats: HLA-C-restricted, CMV-specific TCR beta clonotypes were dominant ex vivo.

This clonotype appeared a single time. No antigen is known for it. CDR3 size: 11 residues. Germline V lookup: CDR1 SGHVS, CDR2 FNYEAQ. The V end lost 8 bases, the J end lost 1 base, and 5 bases lay between the germline ends. A single record per CDR3 protein comes from TCRdb applying MiXCR to the reads. Counted here are approximately 730,000 distinct CDR3 sequences, around 32% occurring once; the ten biggest clones make up roughly 18%. The chain carries TRBV7-6 and TRBJ1-2; D unclear. The specimen was cultured PBMCs, collected from culture after CMV antigen stimulation. This receptor was taken from a human donor in good health (CMV status not recorded). Some clones in this sample may be carry-over from other donors' samples. Here the CDR3 reads CASAHNYGYTF. DNA for the CDR3: TGTGCCAGCGCTCATAACTATGGCTACACCTTC. Combining the CDR3 with reference TRBV7-6 and TRBJ1-2 gives the whole variable domain GAGVSQSPRYKVTKRGQDVALRCDPISGHVSLYWYRQALGQGPEFLTYFNYEAQQDKSGLPNDRFSAERPEGSISTLTIQRTEQRDSAMYRCASAHNYGYTFGSGTRLTVV.